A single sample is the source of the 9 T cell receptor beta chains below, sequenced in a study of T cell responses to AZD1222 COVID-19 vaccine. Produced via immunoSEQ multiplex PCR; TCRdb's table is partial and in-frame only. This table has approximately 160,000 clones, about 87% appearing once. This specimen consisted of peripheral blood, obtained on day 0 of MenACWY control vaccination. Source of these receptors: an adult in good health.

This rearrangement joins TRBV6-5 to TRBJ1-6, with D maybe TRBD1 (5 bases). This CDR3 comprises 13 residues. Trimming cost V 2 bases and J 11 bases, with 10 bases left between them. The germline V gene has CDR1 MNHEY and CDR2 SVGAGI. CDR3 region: CASSYGVTAPLHF. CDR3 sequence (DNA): TGTGCCAGCAGTTACGGTGTGACAGCACCCCTCCACTTT.

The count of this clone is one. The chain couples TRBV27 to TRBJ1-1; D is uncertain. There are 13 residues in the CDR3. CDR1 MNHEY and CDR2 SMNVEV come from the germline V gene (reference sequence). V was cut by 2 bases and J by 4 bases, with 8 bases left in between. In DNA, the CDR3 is TGTGCCAGCAGTTTAGCCCCCGGCACTGAAGCTTTCTTT. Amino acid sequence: CASSLAPGTEAFF.

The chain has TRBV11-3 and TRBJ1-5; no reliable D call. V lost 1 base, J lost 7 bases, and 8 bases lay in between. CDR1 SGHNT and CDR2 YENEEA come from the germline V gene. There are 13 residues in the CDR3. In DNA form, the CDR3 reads TGTGCCAGCAGCTTAGCCGGCGGCCAGCCCCAGCATTTT. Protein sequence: CASSLAGGQPQHF.

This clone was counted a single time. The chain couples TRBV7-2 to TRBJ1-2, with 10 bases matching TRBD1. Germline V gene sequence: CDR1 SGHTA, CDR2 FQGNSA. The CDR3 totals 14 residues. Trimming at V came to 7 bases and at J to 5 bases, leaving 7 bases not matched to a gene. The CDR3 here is CASNPGQGIYGYTF. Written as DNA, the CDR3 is TGTGCCAGCAATCCGGGACAGGGGATTTATGGCTACACCTTC.

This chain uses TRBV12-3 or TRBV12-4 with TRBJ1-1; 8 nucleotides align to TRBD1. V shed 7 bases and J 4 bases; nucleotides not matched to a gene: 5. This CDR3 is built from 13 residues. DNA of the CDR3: TGTGCCAGCATTAATACAGGGGGCACTGAAGCTTTCTTT. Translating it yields CASINTGGTEAFF.

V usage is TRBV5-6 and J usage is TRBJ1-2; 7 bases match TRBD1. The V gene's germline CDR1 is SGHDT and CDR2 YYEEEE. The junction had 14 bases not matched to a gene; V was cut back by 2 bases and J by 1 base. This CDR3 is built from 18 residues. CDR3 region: CASSFFRQGDELNYGYTF. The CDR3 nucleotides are TGTGCCAGCAGCTTTTTCAGACAGGGCGACGAACTTAACTATGGCTACACCTTC.

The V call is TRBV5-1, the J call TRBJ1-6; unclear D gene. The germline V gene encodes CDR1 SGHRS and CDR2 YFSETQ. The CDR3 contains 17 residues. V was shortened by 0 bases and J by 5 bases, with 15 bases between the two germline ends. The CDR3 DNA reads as TGCGCCAGCAGCTTGGTAGCAGGTCCGGGCAATAATTCACCCCTCCACTTT. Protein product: CASSLVAGPGNNSPLHF.

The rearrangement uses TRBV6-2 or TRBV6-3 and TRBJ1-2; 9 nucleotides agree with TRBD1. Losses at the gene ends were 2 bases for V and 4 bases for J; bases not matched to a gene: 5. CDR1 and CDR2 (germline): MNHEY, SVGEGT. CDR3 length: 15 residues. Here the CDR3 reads CASSYRDRVSYGYTF. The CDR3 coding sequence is TGTGCCAGCAGTTACCGGGACAGGGTATCCTATGGCTACACCTTC.

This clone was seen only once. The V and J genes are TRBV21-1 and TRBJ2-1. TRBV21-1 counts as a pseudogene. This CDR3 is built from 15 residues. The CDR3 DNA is TGTGCCAGCAGCAAAGAGGGGATCGGGGCCGATGAGCAGTTCTTC. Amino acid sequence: CASSKEGIGADEQFF.